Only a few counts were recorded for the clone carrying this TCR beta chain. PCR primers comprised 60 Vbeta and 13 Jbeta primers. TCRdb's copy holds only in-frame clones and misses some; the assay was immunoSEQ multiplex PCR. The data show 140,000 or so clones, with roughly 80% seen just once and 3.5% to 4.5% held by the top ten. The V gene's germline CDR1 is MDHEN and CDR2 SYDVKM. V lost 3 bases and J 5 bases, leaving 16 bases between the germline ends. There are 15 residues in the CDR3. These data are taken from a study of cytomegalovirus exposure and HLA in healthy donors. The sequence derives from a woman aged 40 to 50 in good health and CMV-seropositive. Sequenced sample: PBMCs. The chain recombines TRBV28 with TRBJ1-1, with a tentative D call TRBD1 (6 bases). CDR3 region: CASSLDLRGGTEAFF. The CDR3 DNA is TGTGCCAGCAGTTTGGACCTCAGGGGTGGGACTGAAGCTTTCTTT.